The following is a TCR beta chain sequence with its context. Donors in Cohort 3 counted as recovered after two negative PCRs, clearance, or symptom resolution. This specimen comes from a study of blood T cell repertoires in COVID-19. Methods used by the authors: Amplification from reference gene primers served as the basis for estimated nucleated cell counts. TCRdb's copy holds only in-frame clones and misses some; the assay was immunoSEQ multiplex PCR. V, J and clone size are taken as reported in that table, and D and trimming were inferred from the DNA itself. The sample lists about 480,000 clones, 85% to 90% occurring once. V was clipped by 7 bases and J by 0 bases, with 14 bases between them. The V gene's germline CDR1 is SGDLS and CDR2 YYNGEE. The CDR3 sequence is 16 residues long.

The receptor comes from a woman aged 40 to 50 who had recovered from COVID-19. The chain joins TRBV9 to TRBJ2-6; D possibly corresponds to TRBD2 (6 bases). The sample was PBMCs or T cells enriched from blood (not recorded which). CDR3 amino acids: CASAGTLISGANVLTF. The DNA of the CDR3 is TGTGCCAGCGCCGGGACTCTTATCTCTGGGGCCAACGTCCTGACTTTC.